This paragraph reports one T cell receptor beta chain. Which antigen it targets is not known. Base quality data are lacking; no much larger clone is found one base away. The data are from a study of T cell repertoires in cytomegalovirus infection (dated by TCRdb to 2018 to 2020). In the study overall: Recently identified HLA-C-restricted CMV epitopes, whose presentation resists viral immunomodulation, were targeted by peptide stimulations together with well-studied HLA-B-restricted epitopes. The HLA type of each donor mattered for the analysis, because public TCR beta signatures pointed to carriage of CMV infection along with the matching HLA type.

The reads were generated on an Illumina HiSeq 1500. TCRdb reanalyzed the raw reads on its own, using fastp at Q25 for trimming and MiXCR for clone calling, and kept in-frame beta chains. Under each unique CDR3 protein, matching rows form one entry showing the most common genes and DNA. In this sample the table shows a few hundred thousand distinct CDR3 sequences, around a quarter of which occur a single time. The top ten hold about an eighth of the sample. Study-wide findings and limitations: The ex vivo response was dominated by HLA-C-restricted CMV-specific TCR beta clonotypes, and the single most frequent clonotype in two of eight donors was supplied by these HLA-C-restricted clonotypes. In both this cohort and an independent approximately 370-donor cohort, the cumulative frequency of public TCR beta family members distinguished carriers of CMV infection plus the relevant HLA type.

V is pared back by 1 base and J by 5 bases, with 15 bases lying between the germline termini. Measured from the cysteine to the phenylalanine, the CDR3 is 15 residues long. Of all the DNA, just the CDR3 is kept, 45 bases in frame from base 1. The germline V gene (reference sequence) gives CDR1 as DFQATT and CDR2 as SNEGSKA. The treatment or condition label, as the study defines it: in vitro stimulation with specific CMV peptide epitopes to enrich CMV-specific T cells. The sample here was cultured PBMCs, taken from culture after CMV antigen stimulation. This chain is built from TRBV20-1 and TRBJ2-1; TRBD2 could be the D gene, as 7 bases match. The clonotype originates from a human donor in good health (CMV status not recorded). Some clones in this sample may be carry-over from other donors' samples. The DNA reads TGCAGTGCTAGAGGGGGGCTAGCGGTTAACAATGAGCAGTTCTTC. This encodes CSARGGLAVNNEQFF.